This T cell receptor (beta chain) was profiled in a study of T cell repertoires in cytomegalovirus infection. Background on the study: Public TCR beta signatures indicated both CMV infection and matching HLA type. Whole-study results and caveats: Ex vivo responses were dominated by HLA-C-restricted CMV-specific TCR beta clonotypes. The study identified carriers of CMV plus the relevant HLA from cumulative public TCR beta family frequency.

TCRdb re-called the reads with MiXCR, one entry per CDR3 protein. Of hundreds of thousands of distinct CDR3 sequences listed, approximately 32% are singletons. The CDR3 is 14 amino acids. V was pared by 3 bases and J by 2 bases, with 10 bases between. Germline V gene lookup returns CDR1 ENHRY and CDR2 SYGVKD. This clonotype has at least ten counts. Its cognate antigen is unknown. This sequence joins TRBV10-3 and TRBJ1-2, with a possible D match to TRBD1 (6 bases). This clonotype was obtained from a human donor in good health (CMV status not recorded). Some clones in this sample may be carry-over from other donors' samples. The sample was PBMCs. The CDR3 DNA reads as TGTGCCATCAGTGATGGGGGGCGGAACTATGGCTACACCTTC. It yields the protein CAISDGGRNYGYTF.